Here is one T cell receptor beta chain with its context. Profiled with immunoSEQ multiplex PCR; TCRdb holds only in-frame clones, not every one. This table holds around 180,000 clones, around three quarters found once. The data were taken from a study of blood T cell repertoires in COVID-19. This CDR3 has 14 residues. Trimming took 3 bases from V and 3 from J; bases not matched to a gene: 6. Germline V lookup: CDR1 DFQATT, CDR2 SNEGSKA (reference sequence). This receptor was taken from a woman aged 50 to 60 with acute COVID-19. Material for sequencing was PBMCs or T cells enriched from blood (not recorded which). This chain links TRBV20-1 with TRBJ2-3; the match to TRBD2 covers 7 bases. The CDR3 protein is CSASRGGGTDTQYF. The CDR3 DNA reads TGCAGTGCTAGTCGGGGCGGGGGAACAGATACGCAGTATTTT.